Each of the 19 T cell receptor beta chains below was sequenced from the same sample in a study of human T cells and chemical hapten exposure (dated by TCRdb to the early 2020s). Explained via the paper, the time point label denotes: patch test 2, 6 weeks after DPC sensitization. This specimen's treatment or condition label, interpreted: therapeutic diphenylcyclopropenone sensitization with weekly scalp DPC. The library was obtained by RACE. For sequencing, a NextSeq 500 was employed. TCRdb applied fastp at Q25 and MiXCR to the public reads, then kept only in-frame beta chains. Merged by CDR3 protein, the rows form single entries marked with the most common genes and DNA. The sample profile shows approximately 97,000 distinct CDR3 sequences; roughly 10% of them were found once. The top ten clonotypes cover approximately 3.4% of the sample. Sequences were derived from whole blood, sampled in connection with sensitization to the hapten diphenylcyclopropenone (DPC). These receptors all come from a woman aged 40 to 49 with alopecia areata. Some clones in this sample may be carry-over from other donors' samples.

This clonotype is labeled as medium-sized. The chain links TRBV27 to TRBJ1-6, with D maybe TRBD1 (6 bases). The V and J ends lost 3 bases and 1 base respectively, with 10 bases between them. This CDR3 spans 16 amino acids. Germline assignment: CDR1 MNHEY and CDR2 SMNVEV (reference sequence). The CDR3 bases are TGTGCCAGCAGTTTGGGAGGGGGATCCTATAATTCACCCCTCCACTTT. This gives the protein CASSLGGGSYNSPLHF.

The sample holds a few counts of this clonotype. This chain joins TRBV30 and TRBJ2-7; D is undetermined. This CDR3 comprises 16 residues. Germline-derived CDR1 and CDR2 are GTSNPN and SVGIG (reference sequence). V lost 3 bases and J 3 bases, leaving 21 bases between the germline ends. The CDR3 DNA sequence: TGTGCCTGGAGGCGGTCTACCTTGACCGATCTCTACGAGCAGTACTTC. Translating it yields CAWRRSTLTDLYEQYF.

The sample holds many counts of this clonotype. The CDR3 sequence: CASSDSLTNGYGYTF. The CDR3 DNA sequence: TGTGCCAGCAGTGACTCCCTCACGAACGGCTATGGCTACACCTTC. The rearrangement uses TRBV6-1 and TRBJ1-2; D unresolved. Trimming left V 3 bases short and J 4 bases short, with 15 bases between. Germline CDR1 reads MNHNS; CDR2 reads SASEGT. The CDR3 covers 15 residues.

The V gene is TRBV6-5, the J gene TRBJ2-2; D gene ambiguous. Germline assignment: CDR1 MNHEY and CDR2 SVGAGI. The germline V and J ends were trimmed by 8 bases and 6 bases, with 7 bases remaining between them. The CDR3 has 11 residues. The CDR3 region has the DNA TGTGCCAGCTCAAGGTCCGGGGAGCTGTTTTTT. Protein: CASSRSGELFF.

This clonotype was counted at least ten times. The CDR3 bases are TGTGCCAGCAGCACCAAGGGGGGTTCTGCTGAAGCTTTCTTT. It encodes CASSTKGGSAEAFF. The chain combines TRBV6-1 with TRBJ1-1; perhaps TRBD1 as D (6 bases). The germline V and J ends were trimmed by 6 bases and 6 bases, with 17 bases remaining between them. The CDR3 sequence is 14 residues long. Per the germline V gene, CDR1 is MNHNS and CDR2 is SASEGT.

This sequence joins TRBV29-1 and TRBJ2-1; D gene unclear. Trimming pared 5 bases from V and 7 bases from J, leaving 6 bases between. The V gene's germline CDR1 is SQVTM and CDR2 ANQGSEA. The CDR3 totals 10 residues. CDR3 residues: CSVLGNEQFF. Written as DNA, the CDR3 is TGCAGCGTTCTGGGGAATGAGCAGTTCTTC.

This clonotype was seen many times. The genes are TRBV11-2 and TRBJ2-7; tentative D call: TRBD2 (6 bases). The length of the CDR3 is 15 residues. Germline V CDR1 and CDR2: SGHAT, FQNNGV. Trimming removed 2 bases from V and 2 bases from J, with 13 bases in between. The CDR3, as DNA: TGTGCCAGCAGCTTATCTACGGGAGCTGCCTACGAGCAGTACTTC. Its protein is CASSLSTGAAYEQYF. Full variable domain (outside the CDR3, taken from reference TRBV11-2 and TRBJ2-7): EAGVAQSPRYKIIEKRQSVAFWCNPISGHATLYWYQQILGQGPKLLIQFQNNGVVDDSQLPKDRFSAERLKGVDSTLKIQPAKLEDSAVYLCASSLSTGAAYEQYFGPGTRLTVT.

The chain combines TRBV5-1 with TRBJ2-1, with TRBD2 matching 14 bases. Per germline, CDR1 SGHRS and CDR2 YFSETQ. The ends lost 2 bases at V and 6 bases at J; junction bases unmatched: 4. This CDR3 is 16 amino acids long. For the CDR3, the DNA is TGCGCCAGCAGCTTTGATGGACTAGCGGGAGGCAATGAGCAGTTCTTC. It specifies CASSFDGLAGGNEQFF.

V is TRBV18 and J is TRBJ1-5, with D unresolved. The germline CDR1 and CDR2 sequences are KGHSH and LQKENI. The CDR3 length is 14 residues. Trimming took 5 bases from V and 7 from J, leaving 15 bases between them. DNA for the CDR3: TGTGCCAGCTCATTGGCAAAAAGTGGGCAGCCCCAGCATTTT. This gives the protein CASSLAKSGQPQHF.

This clonotype was found a few times. The V call is TRBV15, the J call TRBJ2-5; possible D gene TRBD1, 6 bases. The CDR3 has 15 amino acids. The germline CDR1 and CDR2 sequences are LNHNV and YYDKDF (reference sequence). V was cut by 5 bases and J by 3 bases, with 16 bases left in between. CDR3 residues: CATSPHRDLKETQYF. CDR3 DNA sequence: TGTGCCACCAGCCCACACAGGGACCTCAAAGAGACCCAGTACTTC.

The chain employs TRBV7-2 and TRBJ2-3; 14 bases match TRBD2. The CDR3 spans 17 residues. Germline V gene sequence: CDR1 SGHTA, CDR2 FQGNSA. V lost 5 bases and J lost 6; bases outside the gene matches: 10. For the CDR3, the DNA is TGTGCCAGCAGCCCTCGACTAGCGGGAGGGAAATTGGATACGCAGTATTTT. The encoded protein is CASSPRLAGGKLDTQYF.

This clonotype showed up many times. The chain carries TRBV2 and TRBJ2-1; D unclear. The V end was cut by 6 bases, the J end by 0 bases, with 9 bases between. CDR1 is SNHLY and CDR2 is FYNNEI in the germline V gene. The CDR3 runs to 14 residues. The CDR3 DNA is TGTGCCAGCAGGAGGCAAAGCTCCTACAATGAGCAGTTCTTC. Protein product: CASRRQSSYNEQFF.

The chain has TRBV7-2 and TRBJ2-7; 7 bases agree with TRBD1. Looked up from germline, CDR1 is SGHTA and CDR2 is FQGNSA. The CDR3 has 15 residues. V trimming: 5 bases; J trimming: 2 bases; junction bases outside the gene matches: 9. The CDR3 nucleotides read TGTGCCAGCAGCCAGACAGGGACGGAGGCCTACGAGCAGTACTTC. Residues: CASSQTGTEAYEQYF.

This chain links TRBV20-1 with TRBJ2-1; maybe TRBD1 (5 bases). Trimming pared 2 bases from V and 2 bases from J, leaving 19 bases between. The CDR3 length is 17 residues. The V gene's germline CDR1 is DFQATT and CDR2 SNEGSKA (reference sequence). CDR3 in DNA: TGCAGTGCTAGAAAGCCGCAGGGCGGACCCCCCTACAATGAGCAGTTCTTC. Translating it yields CSARKPQGGPPYNEQFF.

This chain joins TRBV27 and TRBJ1-1, with D perhaps TRBD1 (5 bases). CDR1 is MNHEY, CDR2 SMNVEV, per germline (reference sequence). The CDR3 is 16 amino acids. V lost 5 bases and J lost 5, with 21 bases in between. CDR3 in DNA: TGTGCCAGCAGTCCCCTCGGTGGCGGGGCGGGAACTGAAGCTTTCTTT. It translates to CASSPLGGGAGTEAFF.

This rearrangement joins TRBV12-3 or TRBV12-4 to TRBJ1-1, with D hard to call. The CDR3 loop spans 13 amino acids. V was clipped by 3 bases and J by 0 bases, with 5 bases between them. CDR3 in DNA: TGTGCCAGCAGTTTTTGGTTGAACACTGAAGCTTTCTTT. Translation gives CASSFWLNTEAFF.

This clonotype was seen only a few times. This chain's CDR3 is CASSTQSYGYTF. The CDR3 DNA is TGTGCCAGCAGCACCCAGAGTTATGGCTACACCTTC. The rearrangement joins TRBV3-1 to TRBJ1-2; D remains ambiguous. V shed 5 bases and J shed 5 bases, with 9 bases lying between them. Germline V CDR1 and CDR2: LGHDT, YNNKEL (reference sequence). The CDR3 extends over 12 amino acids.

The genes are TRBV3-1 and TRBJ2-3, with 7 nucleotides matching TRBD2. Germline CDR1 reads LGHDT; CDR2 reads YNNKEL (reference sequence). V trimming: 5 bases; J trimming: 2 bases; junction bases outside the gene matches: 10. There are 16 residues in the CDR3. The CDR3 coding sequence is TGTGCCAGCAGCTCCCGCGGCGGGAGCCTCACAGATACGCAGTATTTT. Its translation is CASSSRGGSLTDTQYF.

The sample holds many counts of this clonotype. The V call is TRBV30, the J call TRBJ2-5; D may be TRBD2 (6 bases). The CDR3 contains 14 residues. The V gene lost 5 bases and the J gene lost 4 bases, with 17 bases spanning the gap. The germline gives CDR1 GTSNPN, CDR2 SVGIG (reference sequence). The CDR3 reads CAWGGTLAGETQYF. CDR3 in DNA: TGTGCCTGGGGGGGGACTTTGGCGGGAGAGACCCAGTACTTC.